The 14 T cell receptor beta chains in this list originate from one sample, sequenced in a study of breast tumors, draining lymph nodes, adjacent tissues. Using its own MiXCR run on the multiplex PCR reads, TCRdb lists one record per CDR3 protein. The sample includes approximately 170,000 distinct CDR3 sequences, 33% of them seen just once. The lymph nodes were axillary draining lymph nodes from breast cancer patients. Input material: axillary lymph node tissue. All receptors come from a female donor with breast cancer. Some clones in this sample may be carry-over from other donors' samples.

This clonotype was observed many times. The chain has TRBV20-1 and TRBJ2-7; D unresolved. The germline gives CDR1 DFQATT, CDR2 SNEGSKA (reference sequence). The CDR3 spans 14 residues. V lost 5 bases to trimming and J lost 2 bases, with 16 bases between them. CDR3 sequence reads: CSAPPRGETYEQYF. DNA of the CDR3: TGCAGTGCTCCCCCTAGAGGAGAAACCTACGAGCAGTACTTC.

This clonotype was observed many times. This chain links TRBV15 with TRBJ1-2; D is ambiguous. The germline V and J ends were trimmed by 5 bases and 0 bases, with 4 bases remaining between them. Germline V CDR1 and CDR2: LNHNV, YYDKDF (reference sequence). The CDR3 extends over 12 amino acids. CDR3 in amino acids: CATSSANYGYTF. In DNA form, the CDR3 reads TGTGCCACCAGCTCTGCTAACTATGGCTACACCTTC.

This clonotype was seen a few times. A far larger clone lies a single base away; this is likely a read error. This sequence joins TRBV7-9 and TRBJ2-7; no reliable D call. Germline V gives CDR1 SEHNR, CDR2 FQNEAQ (reference sequence). The CDR3 has 12 amino acids. CDR3 DNA: TGTTCCAGCAGCTTAAATAGCTACGAGCAGTACTTC. Its protein is CSSSLNSYEQYF.

The sample holds a few counts of this clonotype. Possible read error: a much larger clone is one base away. The chain joins TRBV6-5 to TRBJ1-4; D might be TRBD1 (5 bases). Trimming removed 6 bases from V and 8 bases from J, with 16 bases in between. The CDR3 has 14 amino acids. The germline gives CDR1 MNHEY, CDR2 SVGAGI. The CDR3 sequence is CASSPGRVGEKLFF. CDR3 bases: TGTGCCAGCAGCCCCGGCAGGGTCGGAGAAAAACTGTTTTTT.

The genes are TRBV2 and TRBJ1-2, with TRBD1 as a possible D gene (5 bases). Germline V gene lookup returns CDR1 SNHLY and CDR2 FYNNEI. This CDR3 has 18 residues. Trimming removed 2 bases at V and 4 bases at J, with 23 bases between. CDR3 nucleotides: TGTGCCAGCAGTGAACCGGTAGACAAGCTGCTGGGGGTCTATGGCTACACCTTC. Protein: CASSEPVDKLLGVYGYTF.

Ten or more counts support this clonotype. The gene calls are TRBV20-1 and TRBJ2-7; TRBD2 matches 7 bases. J gave up 0 bases and V 1 base, and 3 bases lay outside the gene matches. CDR3 length: 14 residues. Looked up from germline, CDR1 is DFQATT and CDR2 is SNEGSKA (reference sequence). This CDR3 is CSARAGTNSYEQYF. Here the CDR3 DNA reads TGCAGTGCTAGAGCCGGGACTAACTCCTACGAGCAGTACTTC.

This clonotype was detected many times. The chain combines TRBV2 with TRBJ1-2; 7 nucleotides align to TRBD1. After removal of 4 bases from V and 5 bases from J, the junction contained 4 bases not matched to a gene. CDR1 SNHLY and CDR2 FYNNEI come from the germline V gene. CDR3 length equals 13 residues. CDR3 nucleotides: TGTGCCAGCAGTGGCACAGGGGAGTATGGCTACACCTTC. The encoded protein is CASSGTGEYGYTF.

The chain joins TRBV6-1 to TRBJ2-1; 9 bases align to TRBD2. The CDR3 consists of 15 residues. Unmatched junction bases numbered 8, after V lost 4 bases and J lost 7 bases. The V gene's germline CDR1 is MNHNS and CDR2 SASEGT. The CDR3 region is CASSVLAGSRNEQFF. CDR3 DNA: TGTGCCAGCAGTGTCCTAGCGGGGTCGAGGAATGAGCAGTTCTTC.

This clonotype was counted once. As the CDR3 is not closed by the conserved phenylalanine or tryptophan, this likely results from a read error. No DNA is shown, since the ends of the CDR3 on it are uncertain; the CDR3 is the one TCRdb lists. V usage is TRBV5-1 and J usage is TRBJ2-1; the table assigns TRBD1, which was not confirmed against the DNA. Inclusive of both ends, the CDR3 amounts to 8 amino acids. Germline loops: CDR1 SGHRS, CDR2 YFSETQ. The CDR3 sequence is CASSPPGL.

As DNA, the CDR3 is TGTGCCAGCAGCTCCTTTTGGGGCTACAGGGCGGGAGGCTCCTACAATGAGCAGTTCTTC. Amino acids: CASSSFWGYRAGGSYNEQFF. This chain uses TRBV5-8 with TRBJ2-1; 8 nucleotides agree with TRBD2. The CDR3 runs to 20 residues. CDR1 and CDR2 (germline): SGHTS, YDEGEE. With V trimmed by 3 bases and J by 0 bases, 17 bases remained unmatched.

This clonotype was recorded at least ten times. V and J are TRBV19 and TRBJ2-3; no definite D call. Deletions cut 4 bases from V and 8 bases from J, with 10 bases between. The CDR3 totals 12 residues. The V gene's germline CDR1 is LNHDA and CDR2 SQIVND (reference sequence). CDR3 in amino acids: CASSNRLGTQYF. The DNA for the CDR3 is TGTGCCAGTAGTAACCGCCTTGGTACGCAGTATTTT.

To note about this clonotype: Just one base apart from a much larger clone, this may be a read error. V gene TRBV11-2 combines with J gene TRBJ2-1; 7 bases match TRBD1. The CDR3 is made up of 15 amino acids. Germline loops: CDR1 SGHAT, CDR2 FQNNGV. J lost 8 bases, V lost 6 bases, and 13 bases had no gene match. The chain's CDR3 is CASSPTGVSSHEQFF. CDR3 bases: TGTGCCAGCAGTCCCACAGGGGTCTCTAGCCATGAGCAGTTCTTC.

As to this clonotype: One base away lies a much larger clone, so this may be a sequencing read error. This CDR3 is missing its conserved last phenylalanine or tryptophan, likely due to a read error. This chain links TRBV30 with TRBJ2-7; 9 bases fit TRBD1. The V gene end was trimmed by 4 bases and the J gene end by 2 bases; junction bases not matched to a gene: 6. This CDR3 contains 14 residues. Per the germline V gene, CDR1 is GTSNPN and CDR2 is SVGIG (reference sequence). The CDR3 bases are TGTGCCTGGAAACCGGGACAGGGCCCCTACGAGCAGTACTTA. This gives the protein CAWKPGQGPYEQYL.

Comment on this clonotype: A single base separates this from a much larger clone, so it may be a read error. This chain connects TRBV30 to TRBJ2-7, with 7 bases fitting TRBD2. The CDR3 consists of 13 residues. V gave up 6 bases and J gave up 1 base; unmatched junction bases: 6. The germline CDR1 and CDR2 sequences are GTSNPN and SVGIG (reference sequence). The DNA of the CDR3 is TGTGCCTGTCAGCGGGGCGTGTCCTACGAGCAGTACTTC. Translation gives CACQRGVSYEQYF.